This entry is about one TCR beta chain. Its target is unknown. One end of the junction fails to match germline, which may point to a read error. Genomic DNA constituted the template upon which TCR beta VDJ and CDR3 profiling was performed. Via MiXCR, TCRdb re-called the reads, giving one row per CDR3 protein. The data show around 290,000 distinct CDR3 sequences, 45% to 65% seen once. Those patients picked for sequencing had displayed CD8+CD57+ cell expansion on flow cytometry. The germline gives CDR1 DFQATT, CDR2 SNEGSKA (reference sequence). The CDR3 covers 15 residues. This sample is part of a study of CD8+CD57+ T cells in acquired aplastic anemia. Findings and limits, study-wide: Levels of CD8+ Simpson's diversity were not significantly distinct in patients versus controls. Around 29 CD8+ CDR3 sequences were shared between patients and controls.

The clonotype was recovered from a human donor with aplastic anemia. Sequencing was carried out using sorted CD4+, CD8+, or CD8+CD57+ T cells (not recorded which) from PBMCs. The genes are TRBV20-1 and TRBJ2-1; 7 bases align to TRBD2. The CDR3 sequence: CSARDQTGGRNELFF. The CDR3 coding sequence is TGCAGTGCTAGAGATCAGACGGGAGGTCGGAATGAGCTGTTCTTC.